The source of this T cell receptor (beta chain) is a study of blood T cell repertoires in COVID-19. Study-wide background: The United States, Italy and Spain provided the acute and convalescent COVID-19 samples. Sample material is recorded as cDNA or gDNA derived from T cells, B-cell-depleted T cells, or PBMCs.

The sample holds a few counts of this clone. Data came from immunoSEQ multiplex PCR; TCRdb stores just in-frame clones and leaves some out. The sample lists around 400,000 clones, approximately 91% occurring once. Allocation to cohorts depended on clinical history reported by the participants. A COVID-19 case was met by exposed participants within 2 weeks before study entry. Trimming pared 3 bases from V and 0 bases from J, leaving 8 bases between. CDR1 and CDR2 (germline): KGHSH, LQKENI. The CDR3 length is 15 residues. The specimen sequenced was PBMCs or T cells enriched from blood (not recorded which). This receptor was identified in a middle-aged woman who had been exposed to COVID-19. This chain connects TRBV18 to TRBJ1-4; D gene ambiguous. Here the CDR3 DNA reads TGTGCCAGCTCACCGAACGGGGCAACTAATGAAAAACTGTTTTTT. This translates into CASSPNGATNEKLFF.